The rows below give T cell receptor beta chains drawn from one sample of a study of shared T cell receptors in the human thymus. TCRdb's table, derived via immunoSEQ multiplex PCR, lists solely in-frame clones and lacks some. The sample includes 72,000 or so clones, 90% to 95% seen only once; the top ten take roughly 0.033%. Specimen: thymocytes. The source is a human donor. The CDR3 runs from the conserved cysteine through the conserved F or W. A D gene is named only where the DNA matches it firmly. The size of a clone is reported for some rows only, either as once, few or many, or as a class for expanded clones.

clone_size d_call j_call v_call cdr3_aa cdr3_nt
. . TRBJ1-6 TRBV5-6 CASSLAGPRNSPLHF TGTGCCAGCAGCTTGGCGGGGCCTAGGAATTCACCCCTCCACTTT
. . TRBJ1-1 TRBV10-3 CAIGSIQGEWAFF TGTGCCATCGGCTCTATACAGGGAGAATGGGCTTTCTTT
. . TRBJ2-3 TRBV2 CASSVGQGPKRGTQYF TGTGCCAGCAGTGTGGGCCAGGGCCCAAAAAGGGGTACGCAGTATTTT
. . TRBJ2-7 TRBV12-5 CASVRQGAYEQYF TGTGCTAGTGTGCGCCAGGGAGCTTACGAGCAGTACTTC
. TRBD1 TRBJ1-2 TRBV5-4 CASSSTPDRGNNYGYTF TGTGCCAGCAGCTCTACCCCGGACAGGGGGAACAACTATGGCTACACCTTC
once . TRBJ1-2 TRBV5-6 CASNRGRNYGYTF TGTGCCAGCAATCGGGGCAGAAACTATGGCTACACCTTC
. TRBD1 TRBJ1-4 TRBV5-4 CASSSRGQGGEKLFF TGTGCCAGCAGCTCCCGAGGACAGGGAGGTGAAAAACTGTTTTTT
. . TRBJ1-5 TRBV5-6 CASSLRGDQPQHF TGTGCCAGCAGCTTACGCGGGGATCAGCCCCAGCATTTT
. . TRBJ1-4 TRBV4-1 CASSQEAEPNEKLFF TGCGCCAGCAGCCAAGAGGCAGAACCTAATGAAAAACTGTTTTTT
. . TRBJ2-3 TRBV14 CASSRWTEVDTQYF TGTGCCAGCAGCAGGTGGACGGAGGTGGATACGCAGTATTTT
. . TRBJ1-3 TRBV15 CATKRGPGNTIYF TGTGCCACCAAACGCGGCCCTGGAAACACCATATATTTT
. TRBD1 TRBJ2-3 TRBV7-2 CASSPTGETDTQYF TGTGCCAGCAGCCCGACAGGGGAAACAGATACGCAGTATTTT
once TRBD2 TRBJ2-1 TRBV28 CASSFSHRAGGYNEQFF TGTGCCAGCAGTTTCTCCCATCGTGCGGGGGGGTACAATGAGCAGTTCTTC
. TRBD2 TRBJ2-3 TRBV5-1 CASSGGLAGNKISTDTQYF TGCGCCAGCAGCGGAGGACTAGCGGGGAATAAAATTAGCACAGATACGCAGTATTTT
. TRBD1 TRBJ1-2 TRBV5-1 CASSSTGEDYGYTF TGCGCCAGCAGCTCGACAGGGGAAGACTATGGCTACACCTTC
. . TRBJ2-6 TRBV5-1 CASSFRGRSGGANVLTF TGCGCCAGCAGCTTTCGGGGGCGCTCAGGTGGGGCCAACGTCCTGACTTTC
once . TRBJ2-7 TRBV25-1 CASREGLSYEQYF TGTGCCAGCAGGGAAGGGCTCTCCTACGAGCAGTACTTC
. . TRBJ2-7 TRBV18 CASSPPGGAIYEQYF TGTGCCAGCTCACCACCCGGGGGCGCGATCTACGAGCAGTACTTC
. . TRBJ2-3 TRBV4-2 CASSQDEGTYRNGATDTQYF TGTGCCAGCAGCCAAGATGAGGGGACTTATCGAAACGGGGCCACAGATACGCAGTATTTT
once . TRBJ2-5 TRBV11-2 CASSSESGSGETQYF TGTGCCAGCAGCTCGGAGAGCGGGTCCGGGGAGACCCAGTACTTC
. . TRBJ2-6 TRBV7-2 CASTLNRGLASGANVLTF TGTGCCAGCACCCTAAATAGGGGGTTAGCATCGGGGGCCAACGTCCTGACTTTC
once TRBD2 TRBJ2-5 TRBV6-5 CASSYGAGGPQETQYF TGTGCCAGCAGTTACGGGGCGGGGGGGCCCCAAGAGACCCAGTACTTC
. TRBD2 TRBJ2-2 TRBV4-3 CASSPPGRGGRDTGELFF TGCGCCAGCAGCCCCCCCGGGCGGGGGGGCCGTGACACCGGGGAGCTGTTTTTT
. . TRBJ1-4 TRBV5-5 CASSGEVYNEKLFF TGTGCCAGCAGCGGGGAGGTCTATAATGAAAAACTGTTTTTT
. TRBD1 TRBJ2-7 TRBV7-2 CASSLATGSHEQYF TGTGCCAGCAGCCTCGCGACAGGGAGCCACGAGCAGTACTTC
. . TRBJ1-6 TRBV30 CAWRGRELPSYNSPLHF TGTGCCTGGAGGGGGAGGGAGCTCCCCTCCTATAATTCACCCCTCCACTTT
. TRBD1 TRBJ2-5 TRBV29-1 CSHPTGGRQETQYF TGCAGCCACCCGACAGGGGGCCGACAAGAGACCCAGTACTTC
. TRBD1 TRBJ2-7 TRBV7-2 CASSQDRGPYEQYF TGTGCCAGCAGCCAAGACAGGGGGCCCTACGAGCAGTACTTC
. . TRBJ2-3 TRBV28 CASTMGLTPTDTQYF TGTGCCAGCACCATGGGTCTAACTCCCACAGATACGCAGTATTTT
. . TRBJ1-2 TRBV7-2 CASSLMGVRWFNYGYTF TGTGCCAGCAGCTTAATGGGGGTGAGGTGGTTTAACTATGGCTACACCTTC
. TRBD1 TRBJ1-1 TRBV19 CASRHSTGTGSTEAFF TGTGCCAGTAGGCATTCGACCGGGACAGGGTCCACTGAAGCTTTCTTT
few . TRBJ2-1 TRBV5-8 CASSLANRWGYNEQFF TGTGCCAGCAGCTTGGCCAATCGGTGGGGGTACAATGAGCAGTTCTTC
. . TRBJ1-4 TRBV4-2 CASSQHRVYRATNEKLFF TGTGCCAGCAGCCAACATCGCGTCTACAGGGCAACTAATGAAAAACTGTTTTTT
. . TRBJ2-5 TRBV7-3 CASSLIGPGGYQYF TGTGCCAGCAGCTTAATAGGGCCTGGGGGATACCAGTACTTC
. TRBD2 TRBJ2-5 TRBV5-1 CASSTSRGGQETQYF TGCGCCAGCAGCACCTCGCGGGGGGGGCAAGAGACCCAGTACTTC
few . TRBJ1-1 TRBV19 CASSILRGPREAFF TGTGCCAGTTCCATTTTACGCGGGCCTCGAGAAGCTTTCTTT